This T cell receptor beta chain was obtained from a study of CD8 T cells in ankylosing spondylitis. Regarding the study as a whole: A TCR beta motif made of several highly homologous variants seemed typical of ankylosing spondylitis blood. Clones linked to disease were reported to show significant enrichment in matched ankylosing spondylitis synovial fluid. A number of the motif variants had already been described in reactive arthritis synovial fluid and blood.

With molecular barcodes, quantitative 5'-RACE was used to make the TCR beta libraries. TCRdb ran MiXCR on the 5' RACE reads and lists one entry per CDR3 protein. In the table there are 150,000 to 200,000 distinct CDR3 sequences, roughly a third of which are singletons. Turning to this clonotype: No antigen is known for it.

V shed 0 bases and J shed 0 bases, with 7 bases lying between them. Germline CDR1 SGDLS, CDR2 YYNGEE. This CDR3 region has 16 residues. The chain links TRBV9 to TRBJ2-6, with unresolved D. Material: synovial fluid, either unsorted or a sorted T cell fraction (not recorded which). The TCR comes from a male donor with ankylosing spondylitis. The DNA of the CDR3 is TGTGCCAGCAGCGTAGCGGAGAGCTCTGGGGCCAACGTCCTGACTTTC. Residues: CASSVAESSGANVLTF.